These 32 T cell receptor beta chains originate from one sample sequenced in a study of immune cell composition in non-small cell lung cancer. Repertoires were generated with immunoSEQ multiplex PCR, while TCRdb's copy carries only in-frame clones and drops some. The table shows 900 to 1,100 clones, with 60% to 85% occurring only once. Sequencing was performed on lung tumor tissue. The receptors originated from a human donor with non-small cell lung cancer.

The rearrangement joins TRBV19 to TRBJ2-5; 12 nucleotides line up with TRBD1. Germline V gene data show CDR1 as LNHDA and CDR2 as SQIVND (reference sequence). The V and J ends lost 8 bases and 5 bases, in that order; junction bases with no gene match: 12. This CDR3 spans 16 amino acids. CDR3 bases: TGTGCCAGTTCAAACACCGGGACAGGGGGCGGCGAGACCCAGTACTTC. Translated, it gives CASSNTGTGGGETQYF. The full variable domain, with the rest looked up from reference TRBV19 and TRBJ2-5, is DGGITQSPKYLFRKEGQNVTLSCEQNLNHDAMYWYRQDPGQGLRLIYYSQIVNDFQKGDIAEGYSVSREKKESFPLTVTSAQKNPTAFYLCASSNTGTGGGETQYFGPGTRLLVL.

The chain combines TRBV7-9 with TRBJ2-7, with 7 positions matching TRBD2. V lost 0 bases to trimming and J lost 2 bases; unmatched junction nucleotides: 7. The CDR3 covers 16 residues. CDR1 and CDR2 (germline): SEHNR, FQNEAQ (reference sequence). The CDR3 region has the DNA TGTGCCAGCAGCTTAGCGGGAGCGGGGCAACCCTACGAGCAGTACTTC. Amino acids: CASSLAGAGQPYEQYF.

In its sample, this clone was seen once. The chain recombines TRBV2 with TRBJ2-5; 8 bases match TRBD2. V lost 3 bases to trimming and J lost 4 bases; unmatched junction nucleotides: 10. Germline V CDR1 and CDR2: SNHLY, FYNNEI. This CDR3 contains 16 residues. DNA of the CDR3: TGTGCCAGCAGTGAGGGCGGGGGGCCTCCGCGAGAGACCCAGTACTTC. Its translation: CASSEGGGPPRETQYF.

A word on this clone: The junction does not match germline at one end; this may be a read error. Different DNA sequences within this sample yield the same CDR3. The chain is built from TRBV7-9 and TRBJ2-7; 9 bases align to TRBD1. The CDR3 covers 15 residues. CDR1 SEHNR and CDR2 FQNEAQ come from the germline V gene (reference sequence). The CDR3 here is CASPSGTGNDYEQYF. The CDR3 DNA follows: TGCGCCAGCCCTAGTGGGACAGGGAATGACTACGAGCAGTACTTC. Drawing the rest from reference TRBV7-9 and TRBJ2-7, the complete variable domain is DTGVSQNPRHKITKRGQNVTFRCDPISEHNRLYWYRQTLGQGPEFLTYFQNEAQLEKSRLLSDRFSAERPKGSFSTLEIQRTEQGDSAMYLCASPSGTGNDYEQYFGPGTRLTVT.

This clone is a singleton in its sample. The CDR3 sequence is CASSFDGDYEQYF. The DNA of the CDR3 is TGTGCCAGCAGCTTCGATGGAGATTACGAGCAGTACTTC. The chain links TRBV11-3 to TRBJ2-7; D uncertain. Looked up from germline, CDR1 is SGHNT and CDR2 is YENEEA. This CDR3 region has 13 residues. V lost 3 bases and J 4 bases, leaving 10 bases between the germline ends.

The chain has TRBV11-1 and TRBJ1-2; 9 bases match TRBD1. This CDR3 has 14 residues. The V gene's germline CDR1 is SGHAT and CDR2 FQDESV (reference sequence). J lost 8 bases, V lost 8 bases, and 12 bases had no gene match. The CDR3 loop reads CASSDPDRGRGYTF. CDR3 DNA: TGTGCCAGCTCGGACCCGGACAGGGGAAGAGGCTACACCTTC.

This CDR3 reads CASNRVGVEQYF. CDR3 bases: TGTGCCAGCAATAGGGTCGGGGTCGAGCAGTACTTC. V gene TRBV28 combines with J gene TRBJ2-7, with D tentatively TRBD2 (5 bases). V gave up 7 bases and J gave up 6 bases, with 13 bases separating them. Germline CDR1 reads MDHEN; CDR2 reads SYDVKM. The CDR3 has 12 residues. Drawing the rest from reference TRBV28 and TRBJ2-7, the complete variable domain is DVKVTQSSRYLVKRTGEKVFLECVQDMDHENMFWYRQDPGLGLRLIYFSYDVKMKEKGDIPEGYSVSREKKERFSLILESASTNQTSMYLCASNRVGVEQYFGPGTRLTVT.

The V gene is TRBV15, the J gene TRBJ1-1, with 7 nucleotides matching TRBD1. This CDR3 comprises 13 residues. Looked up from germline, CDR1 is LNHNV and CDR2 is YYDKDF (reference sequence). J was trimmed by 5 bases and V by 1 base; bases with no gene match: 1. The CDR3 DNA reads TGTGCCACCAGCAGAGGGGGACAGACTGAAGCTTTCTTT. Residues: CATSRGGQTEAFF.

This chain joins TRBV28 and TRBJ1-1, with D possibly matching TRBD1 (6 bases). The CDR3 is made up of 14 amino acids. Germline V CDR1 and CDR2: MDHEN, SYDVKM. Between the trimmed V and J ends, which lost 3 bases and 7 bases, there was a span of 15 bases. The CDR3 sequence is CASSFRGEGFEAFF. CDR3 coding DNA: TGTGCCAGCAGTTTCAGGGGCGAGGGTTTTGAAGCTTTCTTT.

The count of this clone is one. An end of the junction differs from the germline gene, which may be a read error. V gene TRBV20-1 combines with J gene TRBJ2-1; D perhaps matches TRBD1 (6 bases). The germline gives CDR1 DFQATT, CDR2 SNEGSKA (reference sequence). The CDR3 is 10 amino acids. The CDR3 here is CSARDGTWVF. CDR3 nucleotide sequence: TGCAGTGCTAGAGATGGGACATGGGTCTTC.

This clone was detected once. V and J are TRBV2 and TRBJ1-5; no firm D call. V lost 6 bases to trimming and J lost 2 bases, with 11 bases between them. The CDR3 is 14 amino acids. Germline lookup yields CDR1 SNHLY and CDR2 FYNNEI. The CDR3 region is CASRRGTGNQPQHF. For the CDR3, the DNA is TGTGCCAGCAGGAGAGGAACGGGCAATCAGCCCCAGCATTTT.

The chain carries TRBV19 and TRBJ1-1; tentatively, D is TRBD1 (6 bases). The V end was cut by 1 base, the J end by 1 base, with 16 bases between. Germline V CDR1 and CDR2: LNHDA, SQIVND (reference sequence). The CDR3 is made up of 17 amino acids. CDR3 residues: CASSIGWGTRTNTEAFF. CDR3 bases: TGTGCCAGTAGTATAGGTTGGGGGACACGGACGAACACTGAAGCTTTCTTT.

Only a few counts were recorded for this clone. This chain connects TRBV28 to TRBJ1-2; 8 bases agree with TRBD1. Germline lookup yields CDR1 MDHEN and CDR2 SYDVKM. V lost 4 bases and J lost 13; bases outside the gene matches: 5. The CDR3 is made up of 11 amino acids. The CDR3 here is CASSSTGEVTF. In DNA form, the CDR3 reads TGTGCCAGCAGTTCGACAGGGGAGGTCACCTTC.

The V gene is TRBV5-1, the J gene TRBJ2-5, with D unclear. The J call is doubtful: the DNA matches TRBJ2-7 better. The V gene's germline CDR1 is SGHRS and CDR2 YFSETQ. The CDR3 consists of 13 residues. The CDR3 protein is CASSLAESYEQYF. CDR3 coding DNA: TGCGCCAGCAGCTTGGCCGAGAGTTACGAGCAGTACTTC.

The chain joins TRBV10-1 to TRBJ1-1; a possible D gene is TRBD1 (6 bases). Germline CDR1 reads WNHNN; CDR2 reads SYGVQD (reference sequence). The CDR3 is 14 amino acids. V was trimmed by 0 bases and J by 1 base, leaving 6 bases between them. The CDR3 region has the DNA TGCGCCAGCAGTGAGTCCAGGGGGAACACTGAAGCTTTCTTT. Translated, it gives CASSESRGNTEAFF.

The chain carries TRBV28 and TRBJ2-7, with D possibly being TRBD1 (5 bases). V lost 8 bases and J lost 3, with 20 bases in between. CDR1 is MDHEN and CDR2 is SYDVKM in the germline V gene. The CDR3 length is 15 residues. The CDR3 sequence is CASCGAFPGDYEQYF. Here the CDR3 DNA reads TGTGCCAGCTGTGGGGCCTTTCCAGGAGACTACGAGCAGTACTTC.

This chain joins TRBV27 and TRBJ2-1, with D maybe TRBD1 (6 bases). V shed 2 bases and J shed 0 bases, with 14 bases lying between them. CDR1 and CDR2 (germline): MNHEY, SMNVEV (reference sequence). The CDR3 consists of 17 residues. The CDR3, as DNA: TGTGCCAGCAGTTTACTGGCAGGGGCCAGCTCCTACAATGAGCAGTTCTTC. Translation gives CASSLLAGASSYNEQFF.

The chain is built from TRBV18 and TRBJ2-5; a possible D gene is TRBD1 (6 bases). CDR1 is KGHSH, CDR2 LQKENI, per germline. The V end was cut by 4 bases, the J end by 3 bases, with 18 bases between. This CDR3 is built from 16 residues. Here the CDR3 reads CASSRQDSPGEETQYF. The CDR3 bases are TGTGCCAGCTCACGGCAGGACAGTCCAGGGGAAGAGACCCAGTACTTC.

CDR3 sequence reads: CASSLAGSGGYTF. CDR3 nucleotide sequence: TGCGCCAGCAGCTTGGCCGGGTCGGGTGGCTACACCTTC. This rearrangement joins TRBV5-1 to TRBJ1-2; D is undetermined. CDR1 and CDR2 from the germline V gene are SGHRS and YFSETQ. This CDR3 is built from 13 residues. V was shortened by 0 bases and J by 7 bases, with 10 bases between the two germline ends. The full variable domain, rest sourced from reference TRBV5-1 and TRBJ1-2, is KAGVTQTPRYLIKTRGQQVTLSCSPISGHRSVSWYQQTPGQGLQFLFEYFSETQRNKGNFPGRFSGRQFSNSRSEMNVSTLELGDSALYLCASSLAGSGGYTFGSGTRLTVV.

The rearrangement links TRBV5-6 to TRBJ2-2; TRBD1 matches 9 bases. With V trimmed by 4 bases and J by 4 bases, 11 bases remained unmatched. The germline gives CDR1 SGHDT, CDR2 YYEEEE. The CDR3 extends over 17 amino acids. CDR3 nucleotides: TGTGCCAGCAGCCGGGAACAGGGGGCCGGGGGCACCGGGGAGCTGTTTTTT. Amino acid sequence: CASSREQGAGGTGELFF. The full variable domain, rest sourced from reference TRBV5-6 and TRBJ2-2, is DAGVTQSPTHLIKTRGQQVTLRCSPKSGHDTVSWYQQALGQGPQFIFQYYEEEERQRGNFPDRFSGHQFPNYSSELNVNALLLGDSALYLCASSREQGAGGTGELFFGEGSRLTVL.

The chain uses TRBV7-6 and TRBJ2-1, with D perhaps matching TRBD2 (5 bases). Trimming cost V 2 bases and J 0 bases, with 8 bases left between them. Germline lookup yields CDR1 SGHVS and CDR2 FNYEAQ. The CDR3 is made up of 15 amino acids. The CDR3 region has the DNA TGTGCCAGCAGCTTAACGGGGAGCTCCTACAATGAGCAGTTCTTC. Its translation is CASSLTGSSYNEQFF. Full variable domain (remainder filled in from reference TRBV7-6 and TRBJ2-1): GAGVSQSPRYKVTKRGQDVALRCDPISGHVSLYWYRQALGQGPEFLTYFNYEAQQDKSGLPNDRFSAERPEGSISTLTIQRTEQRDSAMYRCASSLTGSSYNEQFFGPGTRLTVL.

The gene calls are TRBV5-1 and TRBJ2-7, with 10 bases matching TRBD1. V was clipped by 2 bases and J by 5 bases; unmatched bases: 10. The CDR3 totals 16 residues. CDR1 and CDR2 (germline): SGHRS, YFSETQ. The CDR3 DNA sequence: TGCGCCAGCAGCTTCCTCTGGGGGGACAGGGGCAACGAGCAGTACTTC. Encoded protein: CASSFLWGDRGNEQYF.

The chain links TRBV4-2 to TRBJ1-2, with 7 bases that match TRBD1. The CDR3 has 16 residues. The germline CDR1 and CDR2 sequences are LGHNA and YNFKEQ. V lost 0 bases, J lost 2 bases, and 6 bases stayed unmatched. CDR3: CASSQDGTGANYGYTF. CDR3 sequence (DNA): TGTGCCAGCAGCCAAGATGGTACAGGGGCCAACTATGGCTACACCTTC.

The chain carries TRBV28 and TRBJ2-3, with a possible D match to TRBD2 (6 bases). The CDR3 is 14 amino acids. V was trimmed by 7 bases and J by 2 bases, leaving 13 bases between them. Germline values: CDR1 MDHEN, CDR2 SYDVKM. CDR3 coding DNA: TGTGCCAGCAAGAGACGGGAGTACACAGATACGCAGTATTTT. Translation gives CASKRREYTDTQYF.

The V call is TRBV4-3, the J call TRBJ2-1, with D possibly being TRBD1 (6 bases). This CDR3 is built from 17 residues. Germline V gene data show CDR1 as LGHNA and CDR2 as YSLEER. Trimming stripped 3 bases from V and 7 bases from J, with 22 bases between. The CDR3 DNA follows: TGCGCCAGCAGCCAGGCACGGACAGACCCCTTTTTGAATGAGCAGTTCTTC. This translates into CASSQARTDPFLNEQFF.

This chain connects TRBV11-2 to TRBJ1-6; tentatively, D is TRBD1 (5 bases). This CDR3 spans 14 amino acids. Germline values: CDR1 SGHAT, CDR2 FQNNGV. The V end was cut by 1 base, the J end by 10 bases, with 11 bases between. CDR3 sequence reads: CASSLVAGRSPLHF. CDR3 nucleotide sequence: TGTGCCAGCAGCTTAGTAGCGGGACGGTCACCCCTCCACTTT.

This clone was observed a handful of times. The rearrangement joins TRBV28 to TRBJ1-4, with 8 bases that match TRBD1. The V segment lost 6 bases and the J segment 8 bases; nucleotides outside the gene matches: 8. Germline values: CDR1 MDHEN, CDR2 SYDVKM. This CDR3 region has 14 residues. CDR3 sequence reads: CASSPGGLREKLFF. The CDR3, as DNA: TGTGCCAGCAGCCCAGGGGGCCTTAGGGAAAAACTGTTTTTT. Full variable domain (missing parts from reference TRBV28 and TRBJ1-4): DVKVTQSSRYLVKRTGEKVFLECVQDMDHENMFWYRQDPGLGLRLIYFSYDVKMKEKGDIPEGYSVSREKKERFSLILESASTNQTSMYLCASSPGGLREKLFFGSGTQLSVL.

This clone occurred once. V usage is TRBV6-5 and J usage is TRBJ1-6; 7 bases match TRBD1. V trimming: 4 bases; J trimming: 8 bases; junction bases outside the gene matches: 8. This CDR3 region has 15 residues. Looked up from germline, CDR1 is MNHEY and CDR2 is SVGAGI. The CDR3 loop reads CASSLRQGQHSPLHF. CDR3 bases: TGTGCCAGCAGTTTACGACAGGGCCAACATTCACCCCTCCACTTT.

The chain joins TRBV19 to TRBJ2-6; D not certain. Germline V gene data show CDR1 as LNHDA and CDR2 as SQIVND (reference sequence). CDR3 length: 15 amino acids. V shed 5 bases and J shed 0 bases, with 8 bases lying between them. This chain's CDR3 is CASSFGSSGANVLTF. The CDR3 DNA reads TGTGCCAGTAGTTTCGGTAGCTCTGGGGCCAACGTCCTGACTTTC. Drawing the rest from reference TRBV19 and TRBJ2-6, the complete variable domain is DGGITQSPKYLFRKEGQNVTLSCEQNLNHDAMYWYRQDPGQGLRLIYYSQIVNDFQKGDIAEGYSVSREKKESFPLTVTSAQKNPTAFYLCASSFGSSGANVLTFGAGSRLTVL.

This rearrangement joins TRBV2 to TRBJ2-7; the D gene is possibly TRBD2 (6 bases). The germline CDR1 and CDR2 sequences are SNHLY and FYNNEI. This CDR3 contains 15 residues. With 6 bases removed from V and 0 bases from J, the gap between germline ends came to 15 bases. In DNA, the CDR3 is TGTGCCAGCAGCCCCGGGGCGGGGAGCTCCTACGAGCAGTACTTC. Translation gives CASSPGAGSSYEQYF.

The V gene is TRBV28, the J gene TRBJ1-5; TRBD1 is a possible D gene (6 bases). The germline gives CDR1 MDHEN, CDR2 SYDVKM. Trimming took 1 base from V and 3 from J, leaving 10 bases between them. This CDR3 has 15 residues. CDR3 nucleotides: TGTGCCAGCAGTTTATCAGGGGTAAACAATCAGCCCCAGCATTTT. Translating it yields CASSLSGVNNQPQHF.

In its sample, this clone was seen a few times. V usage is TRBV4-1 and J usage is TRBJ1-2; weak D call: TRBD1 (6 bases). The length of the CDR3 is 16 residues. Germline CDR1 and CDR2: MGHRA and YSYEKL. The V end lost 1 base, the J end lost 4 bases, and 16 bases lay between the germline ends. CDR3 coding DNA: TGCGCCAGCAGCCAAGTCGGGGGGGCGCTTAGCTATGGCTACACCTTC. Its translation: CASSQVGGALSYGYTF.